These 8 T cell receptor beta chains share one sample of origin, sequenced in a study of T cell responses to AZD1222 COVID-19 vaccine. Assay used: immunoSEQ multiplex PCR; TCRdb lists only in-frame clones, some missing. This sample has about 150,000 clones; about nine tenths occur once, and the top ten carry around 3.1%. Material: peripheral blood, obtained 28 days after the second AZD1222 dose. The receptor source for this set is an adult who received the AZD1222 COVID-19 vaccine.

The chain carries TRBV14 and TRBJ2-3; 9 bases fit TRBD2. Germline CDR1 and CDR2: SGHDN and FVKESK. The CDR3 is 16 residues long. J gave up 2 bases and V 2 bases, and 5 bases lay outside the gene matches. The CDR3, as DNA: TGTGCCAGCAGCCAATTCGCGGGAGGGCTCACAGATACGCAGTATTTT. It specifies CASSQFAGGLTDTQYF.

The chain is built from TRBV15 and TRBJ2-4, with D possibly TRBD2 on 6 matching bases. Germline CDR1 reads LNHNV; CDR2 reads YYDKDF (reference sequence). This CDR3 has 16 amino acids. Trimming stripped 0 bases from V and 3 bases from J, with 12 bases between. The CDR3 bases are TGTGCCACCAGCAGAGAGGGGGGACGGGACAAAAACATTCAGTACTTC. Protein product: CATSREGGRDKNIQYF.

The rearrangement links TRBV19 to TRBJ1-2; D ambiguous. V was cut by 3 bases and J by 8 bases, with 16 bases left in between. Germline assignment: CDR1 LNHDA and CDR2 SQIVND (reference sequence). The CDR3 covers 14 residues. The CDR3 here is CASSMNGGIQGYTF. The CDR3 DNA sequence: TGTGCCAGTAGTATGAACGGCGGTATTCAGGGCTACACCTTC.

The chain combines TRBV6-6 with TRBJ2-1, with TRBD1 as a possible D gene (7 bases). The CDR3 runs to 16 residues. Deletions cut 5 bases from V and 2 bases from J, with 16 bases between. Germline V gene lookup returns CDR1 MNHNY and CDR2 SVGAGI (reference sequence). Here the CDR3 reads CASSQGELAPYNEQFF. DNA for the CDR3: TGTGCCAGCAGTCAGGGGGAACTAGCCCCCTACAATGAGCAGTTCTTC.

This clone appeared a single time. The CDR3 DNA sequence: TGTGCCAGTAAGGGGGATCACTATGGCTACACCTTC. Protein sequence: CASKGDHYGYTF. The genes are TRBV19 and TRBJ1-2; possible D gene TRBD1, 6 bases. The CDR3 runs 12 residues. Germline lookup yields CDR1 LNHDA and CDR2 SQIVND (reference sequence). V lost 7 bases, J lost 3 bases, and 9 bases lay in between. The entire variable domain, with the rest obtained from reference TRBV19 and TRBJ1-2, is as follows: DGGITQSPKYLFRKEGQNVTLSCEQNLNHDAMYWYRQDPGQGLRLIYYSQIVNDFQKGDIAEGYSVSREKKESFPLTVTSAQKNPTAFYLCASKGDHYGYTFGSGTRLTVV.

The CDR3 sequence: CATSNPALGQGLNEQFF. The CDR3 bases are TGTGCCACCAGCAATCCAGCTCTGGGACAGGGGTTAAATGAGCAGTTCTTC. The chain links TRBV15 to TRBJ2-1, with 10 bases aligning to TRBD1. Germline V lookup: CDR1 LNHNV, CDR2 YYDKDF (reference sequence). Trimming removed 4 bases from V and 7 bases from J; junction bases left unmatched: 13. The CDR3 runs 17 residues.

CDR3 DNA: TGTGCCAGCAGTTACCGGGGTGGCACAGATACGCAGTATTTT. It encodes CASSYRGGTDTQYF. The gene calls are TRBV6-5 and TRBJ2-3; possibly TRBD2 for D (5 bases). Germline CDR1 reads MNHEY; CDR2 reads SVGAGI. The CDR3 runs to 14 residues. V shed 2 bases and J shed 1 base, with 7 bases lying between them.

The chain couples TRBV5-1 to TRBJ1-1, with TRBD1 as a possible D gene (5 bases). The CDR3 is 17 amino acids. V was cut by 3 bases and J by 6 bases, with 24 bases left in between. Per germline, CDR1 SGHRS and CDR2 YFSETQ. The CDR3 DNA follows: TGCGCCAGCAGCTCTCGGGGAGGGGTGAAGGAGGCGGCTGAAGCTTTCTTT. It translates to CASSSRGGVKEAAEAFF.